This T cell receptor beta chain was found in a study of T cell changes during pregnancy in multiple sclerosis. Looked up from germline, CDR1 is SGHVS and CDR2 is FQNEAQ. V was clipped by 1 base and J by 0 bases, with 13 bases between them. The CDR3 extends over 17 amino acids. The assay was immunoSEQ multiplex PCR, and TCRdb's table has in-frame clones only and misses some. The sample carries under 70,000 clones, around 94% recorded once. The material was peripheral blood, obtained in the third trimester of pregnancy. The chain employs TRBV7-8 and TRBJ2-1; unclear D gene. This sequence was found in a female donor in good health, enrolled as a control in a pregnancy study. CDR3 region: CASSLVSALPSYNEQFF. CDR3 in DNA: TGTGCCAGCAGCTTAGTCTCTGCGCTCCCCTCCTACAATGAGCAGTTCTTC.